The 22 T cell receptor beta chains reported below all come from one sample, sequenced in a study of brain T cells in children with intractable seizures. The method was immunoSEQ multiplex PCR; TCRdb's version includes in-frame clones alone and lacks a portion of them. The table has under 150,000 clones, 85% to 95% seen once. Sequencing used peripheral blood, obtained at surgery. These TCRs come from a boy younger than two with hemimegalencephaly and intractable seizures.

CDR3 in amino acids: CASSSTGGNTGELFF. CDR3 nucleotide sequence: TGTGCCAGCAGCTCGACAGGGGGGAACACCGGGGAGCTGTTTTTT. This chain uses TRBV6-5 with TRBJ2-2, with 9 bases identical to TRBD1. J gave up 1 base and V 6 bases, and 3 bases lay outside the gene matches. The CDR3 runs 15 residues. Germline V CDR1 and CDR2: MNHEY, SVGAGI.

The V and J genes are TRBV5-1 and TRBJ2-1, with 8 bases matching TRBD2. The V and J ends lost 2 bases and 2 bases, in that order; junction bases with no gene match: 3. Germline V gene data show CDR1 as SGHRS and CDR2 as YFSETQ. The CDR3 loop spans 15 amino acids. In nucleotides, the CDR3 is TGCGCCAGCAGCTTCCGACTAGCGCCCTACAATGAGCAGTTCTTC. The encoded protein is CASSFRLAPYNEQFF.

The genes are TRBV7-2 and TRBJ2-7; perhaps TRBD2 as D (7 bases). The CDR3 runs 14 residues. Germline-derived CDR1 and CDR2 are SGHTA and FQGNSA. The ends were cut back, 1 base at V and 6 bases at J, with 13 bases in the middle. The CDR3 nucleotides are TGTGCCAGCAGCTTAGAAGGGGGAGGGGGCGAGCAGTACTTC. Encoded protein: CASSLEGGGGEQYF.

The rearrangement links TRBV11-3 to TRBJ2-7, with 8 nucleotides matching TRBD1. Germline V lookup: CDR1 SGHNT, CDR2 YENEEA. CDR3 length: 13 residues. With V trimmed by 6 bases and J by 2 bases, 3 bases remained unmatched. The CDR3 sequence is CASRQGQAYEQYF. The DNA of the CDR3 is TGTGCCAGCAGACAGGGACAGGCCTACGAGCAGTACTTC.

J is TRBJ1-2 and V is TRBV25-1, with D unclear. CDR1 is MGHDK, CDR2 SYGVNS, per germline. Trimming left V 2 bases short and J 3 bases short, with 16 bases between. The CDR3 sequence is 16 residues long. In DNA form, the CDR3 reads TGTGCCAGCAGTGAACCAGGCCCCCACGGGGACTATGGCTACACCTTC. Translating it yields CASSEPGPHGDYGYTF.

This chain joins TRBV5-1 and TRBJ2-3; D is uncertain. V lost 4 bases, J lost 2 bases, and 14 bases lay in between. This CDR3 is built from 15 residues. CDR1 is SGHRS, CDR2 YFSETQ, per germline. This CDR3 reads CASSTLIPITDTQYF. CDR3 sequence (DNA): TGCGCCAGCAGCACTCTTATTCCTATCACAGATACGCAGTATTTT.

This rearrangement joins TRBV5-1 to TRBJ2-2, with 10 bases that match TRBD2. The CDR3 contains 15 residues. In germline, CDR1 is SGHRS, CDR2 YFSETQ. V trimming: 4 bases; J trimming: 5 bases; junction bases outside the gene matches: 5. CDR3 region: CASSQGLARTGELFF. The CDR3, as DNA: TGCGCCAGCAGCCAGGGACTAGCGAGGACCGGGGAGCTGTTTTTT.

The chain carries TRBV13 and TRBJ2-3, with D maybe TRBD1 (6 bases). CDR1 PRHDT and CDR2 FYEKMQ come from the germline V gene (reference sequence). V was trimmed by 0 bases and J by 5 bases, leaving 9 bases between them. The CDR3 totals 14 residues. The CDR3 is CASSLGQGRDTQYF. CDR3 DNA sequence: TGTGCCAGCAGCTTAGGACAGGGTAGAGATACGCAGTATTTT.

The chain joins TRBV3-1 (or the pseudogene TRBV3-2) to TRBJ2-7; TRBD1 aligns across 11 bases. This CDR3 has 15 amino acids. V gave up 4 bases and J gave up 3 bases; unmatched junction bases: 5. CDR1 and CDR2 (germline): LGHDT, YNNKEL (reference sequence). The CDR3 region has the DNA TGTGCCAGCAGCCGGACAGGGGGCGGCTACTACGAGCAGTACTTC. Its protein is CASSRTGGGYYEQYF.

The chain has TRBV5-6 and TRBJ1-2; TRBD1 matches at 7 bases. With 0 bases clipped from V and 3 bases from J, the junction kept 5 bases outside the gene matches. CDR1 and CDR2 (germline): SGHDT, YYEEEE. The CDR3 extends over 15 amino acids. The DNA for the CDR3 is TGTGCCAGCAGCTTGGGACAGGGCTGGGACTATGGCTACACCTTC. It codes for CASSLGQGWDYGYTF.

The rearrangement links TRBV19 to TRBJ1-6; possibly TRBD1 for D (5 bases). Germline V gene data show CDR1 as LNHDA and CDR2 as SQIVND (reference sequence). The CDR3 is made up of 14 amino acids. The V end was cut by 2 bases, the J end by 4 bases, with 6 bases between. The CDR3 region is CASSIQGYNSPLHF. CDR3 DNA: TGTGCCAGTAGTATACAGGGATATAATTCACCCCTCCACTTT.

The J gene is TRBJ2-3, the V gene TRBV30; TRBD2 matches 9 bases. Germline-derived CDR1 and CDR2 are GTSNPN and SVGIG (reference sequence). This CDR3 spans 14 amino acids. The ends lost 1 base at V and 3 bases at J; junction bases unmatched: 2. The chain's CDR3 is CAWSGGRGTDTQYF. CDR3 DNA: TGTGCCTGGAGTGGCGGGAGGGGGACAGATACGCAGTATTTT.

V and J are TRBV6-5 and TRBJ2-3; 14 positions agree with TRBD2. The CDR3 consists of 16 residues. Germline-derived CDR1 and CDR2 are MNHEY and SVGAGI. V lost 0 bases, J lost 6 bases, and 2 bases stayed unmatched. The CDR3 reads CASSYSWTSGRDTQYF. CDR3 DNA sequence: TGTGCCAGCAGTTACTCGTGGACTAGCGGGAGGGATACGCAGTATTTT.

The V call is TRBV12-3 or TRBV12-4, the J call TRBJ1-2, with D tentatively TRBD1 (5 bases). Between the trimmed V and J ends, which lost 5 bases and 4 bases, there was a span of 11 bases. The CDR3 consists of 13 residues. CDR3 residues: CASSRQFSYGYTF. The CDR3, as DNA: TGTGCCAGCAGTCGACAGTTTAGCTATGGCTACACCTTC.

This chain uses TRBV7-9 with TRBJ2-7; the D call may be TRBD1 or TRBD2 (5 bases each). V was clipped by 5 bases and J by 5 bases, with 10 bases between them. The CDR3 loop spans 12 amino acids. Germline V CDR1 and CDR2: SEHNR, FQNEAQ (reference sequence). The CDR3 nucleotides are TGTGCCAGCAGCACCCGGGACCACGAGCAGTACTTC. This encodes CASSTRDHEQYF.

CDR3 region: CASSDGFNWGGRTLNQPQHF. The CDR3 DNA reads as TGCGCCAGCAGTGATGGGTTTAATTGGGGGGGTAGGACGCTTAATCAGCCCCAGCATTTT. The chain employs TRBV10-1 and TRBJ1-5; D is possibly TRBD1 (5 bases). Trimming shortened V by 3 bases and J by 4 bases, and 28 bases separated the two germline ends. CDR1 and CDR2 (germline): WNHNN, SYGVQD (reference sequence). The CDR3 has 20 residues.

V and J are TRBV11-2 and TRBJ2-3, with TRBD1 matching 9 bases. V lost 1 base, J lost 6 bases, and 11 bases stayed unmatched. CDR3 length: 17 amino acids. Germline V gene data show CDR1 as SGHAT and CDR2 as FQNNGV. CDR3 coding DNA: TGTGCCAGCAGCTTAGGCAGGACAGGGGACGCGCGGGATACGCAGTATTTT. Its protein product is CASSLGRTGDARDTQYF. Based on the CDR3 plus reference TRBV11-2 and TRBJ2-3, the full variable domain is EAGVAQSPRYKIIEKRQSVAFWCNPISGHATLYWYQQILGQGPKLLIQFQNNGVVDDSQLPKDRFSAERLKGVDSTLKIQPAKLEDSAVYLCASSLGRTGDARDTQYFGPGTRLTVL.

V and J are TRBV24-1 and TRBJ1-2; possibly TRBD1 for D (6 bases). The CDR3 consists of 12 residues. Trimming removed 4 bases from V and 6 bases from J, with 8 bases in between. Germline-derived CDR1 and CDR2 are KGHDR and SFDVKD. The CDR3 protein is CATSDGGHGYTF. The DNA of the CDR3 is TGTGCCACCAGTGACGGGGGCCATGGCTACACCTTC.

CDR3 nucleotide sequence: TGTGCCAGCAGCTTAGACAGGCCCTCTAACTATGGCTACACCTTC. Amino acids: CASSLDRPSNYGYTF. The J gene is TRBJ1-2, the V gene TRBV7-9; TRBD1 is a possible D gene (5 bases). The germline V gene encodes CDR1 SEHNR and CDR2 FQNEAQ (reference sequence). Trimming pared 1 base from V and 0 bases from J, leaving 9 bases between. The CDR3 has 15 amino acids.

CDR3 in DNA: TGTGCCAGCAGCTCCGGACTAGCGGGAGGGGGGCAAGAGACCCAGTACTTC. Its protein is CASSSGLAGGGQETQYF. V and J are TRBV6-2 or TRBV6-3 and TRBJ2-5, with 15 bases that match TRBD2. CDR1 is MNHEY, CDR2 SVGEGT, per germline. The trim removed 6 bases at V and 2 bases at J, leaving 7 bases unmatched. The CDR3 loop spans 17 amino acids.

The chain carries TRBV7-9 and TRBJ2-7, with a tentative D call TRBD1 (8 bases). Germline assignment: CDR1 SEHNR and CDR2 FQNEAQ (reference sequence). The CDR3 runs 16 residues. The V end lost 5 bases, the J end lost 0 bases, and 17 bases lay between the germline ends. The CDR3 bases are TGTGCCAGCAGCAGGACAGGGAGGGTGGGCTCCTACGAGCAGTACTTC. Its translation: CASSRTGRVGSYEQYF.

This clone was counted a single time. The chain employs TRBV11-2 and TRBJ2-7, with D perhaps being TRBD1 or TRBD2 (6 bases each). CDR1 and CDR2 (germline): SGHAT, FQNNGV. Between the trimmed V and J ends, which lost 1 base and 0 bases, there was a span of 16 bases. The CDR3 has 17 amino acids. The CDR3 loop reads CASSLGPTGAPSYEQYF. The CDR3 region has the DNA TGTGCCAGCAGCTTAGGACCTACGGGGGCGCCCTCCTACGAGCAGTACTTC.